This TCR beta chain was recovered during a study of blood T cell repertoires in COVID-19. Overall study context: The samples span acute and convalescent COVID-19 from the United States, Italy and Spain.

The CDR3 extends over 14 amino acids. The V segment lost 8 bases and the J segment 2 bases; nucleotides outside the gene matches: 6. Germline loops: CDR1 LNHDA, CDR2 SQIVND (reference sequence). In the original processing: It was from reference gene primer amplification that nucleated cell counts were estimated. Profiled with immunoSEQ multiplex PCR; TCRdb holds only in-frame clones, not every one. That table is the source of V, J and clone size, and D and trimming were worked out from the DNA. Counted here are 45,000 to 70,000 clones, 80% to 90% occurring once; the ten biggest clones make up roughly 6.5%. Followed longitudinally, the Seattle patients had been enrolled during active infection.

This sequence originates from a woman in her fifties or sixties with COVID-19, enrolled during active disease. V gene TRBV19 combines with J gene TRBJ1-5; 7 positions agree with TRBD1. The sequenced sample was peripheral blood. The DNA for the CDR3 is TGTGCCAGTGCACAGGGGCGAGGCAATCAGCCCCAGCATTTT. Translated, it gives CASAQGRGNQPQHF.